This T cell receptor (beta chain) was obtained from a study of blood T cell repertoires in COVID-19 (TCRdb year 2020). For the study in its entirety: Collaborator samples came from the United States, Italy and Spain and covered acute and convalescent phases of COVID-19. The material from the prospective study consisted of cDNA or gDNA derived from T cells, B-cell-depleted T cells, or PBMCs. The repertoires were released in a freely available public database intended as a resource for research on the immune response to SARS-CoV-2. The samples were drawn from two sources: the first 160 participants of the ongoing ImmuneRACE study, and 1,000 to 1,500 subjects contributed by 6 global collaborators. Where available, HLA class I and class II types were taken from metadata supplied by the sample provider and were not determined by assay-based typing. The dataset comprised deeply sampled blood TCRbeta repertoires from subjects exposed to, actively infected with, or recovered from COVID-19. A de-identified subject ID, COVID-19 status, age in years and sex were almost always included in the sample metadata.

This clone was counted only a few times. Its antigen remains unidentified. Per-nucleotide qualities are absent, and no much larger clonotype sits a single base away. Its CDR3 holds 17 amino acids, cysteine through phenylalanine. The retained sequence is limited to the CDR3, 51 bases, with the frame set at the first base. Sequences SGHTA (CDR1) and FQGNSA (CDR2) are obtained from the germline V gene. Trimming at the junction amounts to 2 bases on V and 7 bases on J, and the germline ends lie 21 bases apart. Participants in the prospective study were enrolled through a virtual design, were aged roughly 18 to 95 years, and lived in 24 United States geographic areas. In the prospective study, participants were assigned to cohorts based on the clinical history participants reported in a screening survey and a study questionnaire. Recovered participants in ImmuneRACE Cohort 3 were defined by two consecutive negative NP/OP PCR tests, clearance by a healthcare professional, or resolution of symptoms. In the prospective study, mobile phlebotomists collected whole blood, serum and a nasopharyngeal or oropharyngeal swab from each participant. Participants in the prospective study had the option to provide additional blood draws and questionnaires over a 2-month period. Blood samples from the prospective study were shipped frozen or at room temperature prior to DNA extraction.

Study-wide conclusions, independent of this receptor: The amount of clinical and demographic metadata varied by source and participant and was provided uncurated.

TCRbeta CDR3 regions were amplified from genomic DNA using the immunoSEQ Assay, a bias-controlled multiplex PCR. As for the original processing: The number of nucleated cells in each sample was estimated by amplification of reference gene primers within the assay. To quantify the absolute abundance of each unique TCRbeta CDR3 rearrangement, sequence reads were collapsed and filtered. For each sample, productive Simpson clonality was calculated by taking the square root of Simpson's diversity index across productive rearrangements. In its TCRdb copy, this immuneACCESS table keeps in-frame sequences only and misses some clones. Where compared with another copy, unresolved V genes explain less than half of these, and the others have no known cause. V and J calls and clone size follow that table, whereas D and trimming were derived from the DNA. The sample includes about 190,000 clones, with roughly 83% observed a single time. The ten largest clones take up under 4% of the sample.

Sequencing was carried out using PBMCs or T cells enriched from blood (not recorded which). In this chain, TRBV7-2 is recombined with TRBJ2-1; a confident D gene designation cannot be given. The clonotype comes from a woman aged 25 to 45 who had recovered from COVID-19. The nucleotides read TGTGCCAGCAGCTTATTTCATCGGAGCTTCGACTGGAATGAGCAGTTCTTC. Its protein is CASSLFHRSFDWNEQFF.